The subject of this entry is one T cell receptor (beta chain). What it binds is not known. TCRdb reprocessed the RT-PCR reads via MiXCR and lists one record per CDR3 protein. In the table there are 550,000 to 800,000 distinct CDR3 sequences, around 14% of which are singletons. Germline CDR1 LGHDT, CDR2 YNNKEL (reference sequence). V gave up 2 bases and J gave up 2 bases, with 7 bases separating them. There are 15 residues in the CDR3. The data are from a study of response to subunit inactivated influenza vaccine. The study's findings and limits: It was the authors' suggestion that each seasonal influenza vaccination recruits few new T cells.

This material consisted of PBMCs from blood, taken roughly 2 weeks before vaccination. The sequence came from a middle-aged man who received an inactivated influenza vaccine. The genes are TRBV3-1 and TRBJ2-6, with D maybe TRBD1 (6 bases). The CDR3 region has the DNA TGTGCCAGCAGCCAAAACAGGGCTGGGGCCAACGTCCTGACTTTC. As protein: CASSQNRAGANVLTF.